This TCR beta chain was sequenced in a study of blood T cell repertoires in COVID-19. About the research overall: Spain, Italy and the United States supplied samples that represented acute and convalescent COVID-19. T cells, B-cell-depleted T cells, or PBMCs provided the cDNA or gDNA that served as material.

Study processing details: Amplified reference gene primers provided the basis for estimating nucleated cell counts. Sequencing used immunoSEQ multiplex PCR; TCRdb keeps in-frame clones, though not all of them. The DNA was the basis for D and trimming; V, J and clone size are from that table. The sample carries around 19,000 clones, approximately 85% recorded once. This sequence was found in a man of 80 years or more with acute or convalescent COVID-19. Sequencing used peripheral blood.

The CDR3 region has the DNA TGTGCCAGCTCACCAGAGAGGACTAGCGGAGGGTGGGAGCAGTTCTTC. Encoded protein: CASSPERTSGGWEQFF. The V gene is TRBV18, the J gene TRBJ2-1; 10 nucleotides line up with TRBD2. Germline V gene sequence: CDR1 KGHSH, CDR2 LQKENI. CDR3 size: 16 residues. The junction had 11 bases not matched to a gene; V was cut back by 2 bases and J by 10 bases.